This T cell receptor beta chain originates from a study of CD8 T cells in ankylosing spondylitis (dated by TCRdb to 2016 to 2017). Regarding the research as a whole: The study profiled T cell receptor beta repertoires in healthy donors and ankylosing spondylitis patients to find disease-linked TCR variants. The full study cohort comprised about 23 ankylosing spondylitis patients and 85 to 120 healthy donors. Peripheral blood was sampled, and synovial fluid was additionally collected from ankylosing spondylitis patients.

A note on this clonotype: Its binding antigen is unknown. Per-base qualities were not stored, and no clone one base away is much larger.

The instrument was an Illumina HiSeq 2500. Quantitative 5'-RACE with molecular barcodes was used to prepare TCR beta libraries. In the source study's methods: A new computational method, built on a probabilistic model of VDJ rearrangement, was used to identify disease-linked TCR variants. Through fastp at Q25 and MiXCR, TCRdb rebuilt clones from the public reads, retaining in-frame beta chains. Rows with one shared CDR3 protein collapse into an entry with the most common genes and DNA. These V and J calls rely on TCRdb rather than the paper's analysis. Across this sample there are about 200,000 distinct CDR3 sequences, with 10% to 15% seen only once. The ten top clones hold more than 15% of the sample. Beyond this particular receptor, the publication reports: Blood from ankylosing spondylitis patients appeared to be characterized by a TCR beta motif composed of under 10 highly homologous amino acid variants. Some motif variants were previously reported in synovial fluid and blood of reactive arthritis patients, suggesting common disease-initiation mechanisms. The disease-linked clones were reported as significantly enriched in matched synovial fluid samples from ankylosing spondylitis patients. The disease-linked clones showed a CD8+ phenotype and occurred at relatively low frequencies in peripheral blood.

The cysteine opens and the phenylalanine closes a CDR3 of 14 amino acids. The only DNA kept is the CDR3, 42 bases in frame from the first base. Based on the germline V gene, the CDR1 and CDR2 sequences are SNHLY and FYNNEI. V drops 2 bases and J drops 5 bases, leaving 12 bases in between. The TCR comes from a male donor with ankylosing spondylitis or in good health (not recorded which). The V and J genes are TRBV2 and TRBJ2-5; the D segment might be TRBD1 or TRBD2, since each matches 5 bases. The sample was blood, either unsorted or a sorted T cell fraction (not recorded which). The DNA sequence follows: TGTGCCAGCAGTGAAATGGGGGTCAGGGAGACCCAGTACTTC. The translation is CASSEMGVRETQYF. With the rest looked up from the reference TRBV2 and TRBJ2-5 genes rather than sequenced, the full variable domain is EPEVTQTPSHQVTQMGQEVILRCVPISNHLYFYWYRQILGQKVEFLVSFYNNEISEKSEIFDDQFSVERPDGSNFTLKIRSTKLEDSAMYFCASSEMGVRETQYFGPGTRLLVL.